One and the same sample provided the 9 T cell receptor beta chains below, sequenced in a study of read filtering for tumor transcriptome and immune sequencing. The library was built from roughly 400 ng RNA with molecular barcoded adaptors for alpha/delta and beta/gamma chains. TCRdb fed the reads into MiXCR, producing one record per CDR3 protein. Of 43,000 or so distinct CDR3 sequences in the sample, about an eighth were seen once. The material sequenced was a population of CD138-negative cells sorted from bone marrow. The receptors stem from a donor aged 40 or older with multiple myeloma.

Concerning this clonotype: At one end the junction does not follow the germline gene, possibly because of a read error. The CDR3 region is CAGSHGTNLGELFF. The CDR3 coding sequence is TGTGCCGGCAGCCACGGGACTAATCTGGGGGAGCTGTTTTTT. The chain links TRBV11-3 to TRBJ2-2, with 7 positions matching TRBD2. The CDR3 loop spans 14 amino acids. Per germline, CDR1 SGHNT and CDR2 YENEEA. Variable domain in full (rest from reference TRBV11-3 and TRBJ2-2): EAGVVQSPRYKIIEKKQPVAFWCNPISGHNTLYWYLQNLGQGPELLIRYENEEAVDDSQLPKDRFSAERLKGVDSTLKIQPAELGDSAVYLCAGSHGTNLGELFFGEGSRLTVL.

This clonotype came up once. A much bigger clone sits one base away, suggesting this may be a read error. The V call is TRBV19, the J call TRBJ1-2; D is unresolved. CDR1 and CDR2 (germline): LNHDA, SQIVND (reference sequence). This CDR3 comprises 17 residues. CDR3 amino acids: CASSIVGRTIQNYSYTF. CDR3 sequence (DNA): TGTGCCAGTAGTATAGTCGGCAGAACTATACAGAACTATAGCTACACCTTC.

This clonotype was recorded many times. One end of the junction fails to match germline, which may point to a read error. This chain uses TRBV20-1 with TRBJ2-1; possibly TRBD2 for D (5 bases). CDR3 length: 12 residues. The germline V gene encodes CDR1 DFQATT and CDR2 SNEGSKA (reference sequence). The CDR3 loop reads CSTRVPGYEQFF. In nucleotides, the CDR3 is TGCAGTACTAGGGTACCGGGGTATGAGCAGTTCTTC.

This clonotype appeared a few times. Mismatch with germline at one junction end may stem from a read error. The chain recombines TRBV20-1 with TRBJ2-1, with 12 nucleotides matching TRBD1. CDR1 and CDR2 from the germline V gene are DFQATT and SNEGSKA (reference sequence). The CDR3 is 15 amino acids. CDR3 sequence (DNA): TGCGGTGCTGGACCGGGACAGGGGGCGATTAGTGAGCAGTTCTTC. Its translation: CGAGPGQGAISEQFF.

Regarding this clonotype: Since the CDR3 does not end with the conserved phenylalanine or tryptophan, this likely comes from a read error. It is unclear where the CDR3 begins or ends on the DNA, so no DNA is shown, and the CDR3 is as TCRdb lists it. The chain uses TRBV7-3 and TRBJ2-1; TRBD2, the D gene given by the table, was not confirmed from the DNA. The CDR3 spans 15 residues, counting both ends. The germline V gene encodes CDR1 SGHTA and CDR2 FQGTGA. CDR3 sequence reads: CASSESSGMGDEQVC.

This clonotype was picked up many times. V usage is TRBV30 and J usage is TRBJ2-3; D gene ambiguous. Germline V gives CDR1 GTSNPN, CDR2 SVGIG (reference sequence). The CDR3 loop spans 14 amino acids. The V end was cut by 0 bases, the J end by 6 bases, with 13 bases between. In nucleotides, the CDR3 is TGTGCCTGGAGTGTAGGAACTCCTAGGGATACGCAGTATTTT. This gives the protein CAWSVGTPRDTQYF.

This clonotype has only a few counts. A much bigger clone sits one base away, suggesting this may be a read error. The chain employs TRBV7-9 and TRBJ2-5; D is unclear. CDR3 length: 16 amino acids. Germline V lookup: CDR1 SEHNR, CDR2 FQNEAQ (reference sequence). Trimming removed 4 bases from V and 0 bases from J, with 15 bases in between. CDR3 protein: CASSSRISGYQETQYF. The CDR3 DNA reads as TGTGCCAGCAGCTCCCGGATCTCCGGGTACCAAGAGACCCAGTACTTC.

As for this clonotype: One end of the junction does not line up with germline, which may come from a read error. V is TRBV7-8 and J is TRBJ2-1; D assignment may be TRBD1 or TRBD2 (6 bases each). Per germline, CDR1 SGHVS and CDR2 FQNEAQ. The CDR3 runs to 18 residues. The CDR3 nucleotides are TGTGCCAGCAGCTTAATGGGTGGAGGGGGTTTATCCTACGATGAGCAGTTCTTC. It yields the protein CASSLMGGGGLSYDEQFF.

The table lists this clonotype with many counts. This rearrangement joins TRBV20-1 to TRBJ2-1, with TRBD2 matching over 11 bases. This CDR3 is built from 16 residues. Germline values: CDR1 DFQATT, CDR2 SNEGSKA (reference sequence). J was trimmed by 4 bases and V by 4 bases; bases with no gene match: 9. In nucleotides, the CDR3 is TGCAGTGCTACACGCCCGTGGACTAGCGGGTACAATGAGCAGTTCTTC. Translating gives CSATRPWTSGYNEQFF.